This entry is about one TCR beta chain. This record comes from a study of low-dose radiotherapy and immunotherapy resistance in tumors. First-strand cDNA used TRAV- and TRBV-specific primers, covering alpha and beta chains. TCR amplification ran approximately 22 PCR cycles using constant-region and V-primer adapter primers. Via MiXCR, TCRdb re-called the reads, giving one row per CDR3 protein. Among about 6,800 distinct CDR3 sequences listed, 80% to 90% were seen once. V lost 1 base to trimming and J lost 2 bases, with 12 bases between them. From germline, CDR1 is SGDLS and CDR2 YYNGEE. CDR3 length equals 15 residues.

The V and J genes are TRBV9 and TRBJ1-2; D possibly corresponds to TRBD1 (5 bases). The clonotype originates from a human donor with advanced metastatic prostate, ovarian, gallbladder or colorectal cancer (not recorded which). This table probably holds off-target reads from a library built for another chain. The CDR3 loop is CASSVMPGRNYGYTF. The CDR3 nucleotides are TGTGCCAGCAGCGTAATGCCGGGACGAAACTATGGCTACACCTTC. Looking up the rest from reference TRBV9 and TRBJ1-2 gives the full variable domain: DSGVTQTPKHLITATGQRVTLRCSPRSGDLSVYWYQQSLDQGLQFLIQYYNGEERAKGNILERFSAQQFPDLHSELNLSSLELGDSALYFCASSVMPGRNYGYTFGSGTRLTVV.